The present TCR beta chain was sequenced within a study of OX40 agonist ivuxolimab in advanced cancers. In the study overall: Dose-escalation subjects each had hepatocellular carcinoma, melanoma, renal cell or head and neck cancer. Allowance was made for prior anti-PD-1, anti-PD-L1 or anti-CTLA-4 therapy, and approximately 41% had some.

The study's findings and limits: People who partly responded at 0.1-3.0 mg/kg had some of the least clonal expansion seen.

Assay: immunoSEQ multiplex PCR; the TCRdb copy retains only in-frame clones and omits some. The data hold 90,000 to 120,000 clones, with roughly nine tenths observed a single time. This clone was found a few times. What it binds is not known. The sample here was CD4+ or CD8+ T cells sorted from blood, taken in a trial of the OX40 agonist ivuxolimab. The clonotype was recovered from an adult with an advanced solid tumor such as melanoma, head and neck, liver or kidney cancer.

The CDR3 is CASSLSGGKLFF. The CDR3 DNA sequence: TGTGCCAGCAGTTTATCAGGAGGTAAACTGTTTTTT. The J gene is TRBJ1-4, the V gene TRBV28, with D unresolved. Trimming took off 1 base at V and 11 bases at J, with 8 bases between the two ends. CDR1 and CDR2 (germline): MDHEN, SYDVKM. There are 12 residues in the CDR3.